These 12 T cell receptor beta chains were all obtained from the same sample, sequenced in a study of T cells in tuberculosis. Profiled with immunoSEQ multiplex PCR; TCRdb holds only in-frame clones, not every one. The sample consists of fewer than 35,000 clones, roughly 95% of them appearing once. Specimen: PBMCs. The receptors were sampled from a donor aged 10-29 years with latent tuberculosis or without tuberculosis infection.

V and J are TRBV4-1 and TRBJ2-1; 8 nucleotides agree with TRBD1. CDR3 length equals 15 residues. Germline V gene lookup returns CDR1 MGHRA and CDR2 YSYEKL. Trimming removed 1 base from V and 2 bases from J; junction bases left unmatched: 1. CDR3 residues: CASSQAGGTYNEQFF. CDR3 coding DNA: TGCGCCAGCAGCCAAGCAGGGGGCACCTACAATGAGCAGTTCTTC.

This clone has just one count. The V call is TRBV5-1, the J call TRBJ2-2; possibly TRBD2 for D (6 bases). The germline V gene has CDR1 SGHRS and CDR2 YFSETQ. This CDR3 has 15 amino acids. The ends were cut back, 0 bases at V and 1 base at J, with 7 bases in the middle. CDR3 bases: TGCGCCAGCAGCTTGGTTAGCGGGAACACCGGGGAGCTGTTTTTT. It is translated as CASSLVSGNTGELFF.

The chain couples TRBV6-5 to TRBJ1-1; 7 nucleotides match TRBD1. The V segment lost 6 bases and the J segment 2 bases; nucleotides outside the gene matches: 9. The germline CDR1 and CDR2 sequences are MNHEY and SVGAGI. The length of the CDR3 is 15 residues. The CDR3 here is CASSHHRGLNTEAFF. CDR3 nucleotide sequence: TGTGCCAGCAGCCACCACAGGGGTCTCAACACTGAAGCTTTCTTT.

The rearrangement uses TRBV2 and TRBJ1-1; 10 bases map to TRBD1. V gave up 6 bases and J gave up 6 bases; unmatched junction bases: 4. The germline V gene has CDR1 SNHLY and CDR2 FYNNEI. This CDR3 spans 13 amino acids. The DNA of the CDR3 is TGTGCCAGCAGCGGACAGGGGGTGGCTGAAGCTTTCTTT. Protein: CASSGQGVAEAFF.

The DNA for the CDR3 is TGCGCCAGCAGCTTGGCCGGGACTAGTTATGGCAATGAGCAGTTCTTC. Encoded protein: CASSLAGTSYGNEQFF. This chain links TRBV5-1 with TRBJ2-1; 8 nucleotides agree with TRBD2. This CDR3 contains 16 residues. With 0 bases clipped from V and 6 bases from J, the junction kept 8 bases outside the gene matches. CDR1 is SGHRS, CDR2 YFSETQ, per germline.

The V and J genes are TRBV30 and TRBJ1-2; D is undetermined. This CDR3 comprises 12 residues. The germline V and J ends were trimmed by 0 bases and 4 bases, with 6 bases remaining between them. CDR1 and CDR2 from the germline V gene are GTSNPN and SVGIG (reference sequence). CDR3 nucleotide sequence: TGTGCCTGGAGTGTGTCCTTCTATGGCTACACCTTC. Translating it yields CAWSVSFYGYTF.

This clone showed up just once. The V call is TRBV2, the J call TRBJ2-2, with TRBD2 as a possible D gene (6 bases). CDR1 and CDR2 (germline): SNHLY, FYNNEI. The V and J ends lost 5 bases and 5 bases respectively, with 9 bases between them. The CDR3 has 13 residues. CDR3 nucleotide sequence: TGTGCCAGCAGTAGCGCGGGAACCGGGGAGCTGTTTTTT. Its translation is CASSSAGTGELFF.

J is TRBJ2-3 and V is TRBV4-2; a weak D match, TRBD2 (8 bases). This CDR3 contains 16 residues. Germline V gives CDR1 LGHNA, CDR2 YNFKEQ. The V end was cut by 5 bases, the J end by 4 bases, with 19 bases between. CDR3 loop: CASSGLAGQGADTQYF. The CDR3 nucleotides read TGTGCCAGCAGCGGTCTAGCGGGTCAGGGGGCAGATACGCAGTATTTT.

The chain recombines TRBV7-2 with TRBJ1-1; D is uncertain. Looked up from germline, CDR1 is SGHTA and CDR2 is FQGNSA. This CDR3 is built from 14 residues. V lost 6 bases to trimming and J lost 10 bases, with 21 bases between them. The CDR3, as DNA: TGTGCCAGCAGGCAAACCCCACCAGGTTTTGGAGCTTTCTTT. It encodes CASRQTPPGFGAFF.

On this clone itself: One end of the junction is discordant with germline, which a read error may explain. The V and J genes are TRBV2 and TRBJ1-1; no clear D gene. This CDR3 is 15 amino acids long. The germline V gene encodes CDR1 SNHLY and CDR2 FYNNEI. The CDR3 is CASREDPGVNTEAFF. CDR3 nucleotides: TGTGCCAGCAGGGAAGATCCAGGCGTGAACACTGAAGCTTTCTTT.

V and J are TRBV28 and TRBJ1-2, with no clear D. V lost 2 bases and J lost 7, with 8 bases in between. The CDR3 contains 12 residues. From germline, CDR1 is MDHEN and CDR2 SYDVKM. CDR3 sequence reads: CASSLIGGGYTF. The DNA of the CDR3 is TGTGCCAGCAGTTTAATCGGTGGTGGCTACACCTTC.

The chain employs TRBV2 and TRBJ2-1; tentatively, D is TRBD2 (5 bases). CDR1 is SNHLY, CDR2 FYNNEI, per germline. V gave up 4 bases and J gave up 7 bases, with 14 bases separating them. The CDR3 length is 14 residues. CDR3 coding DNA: TGTGCCAGCAGTGTTACTAGAAGTAGGAATGAGCAGTTCTTC. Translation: CASSVTRSRNEQFF.